This TCR beta chain was documented in a study of blood T cells in healthy people across ages. At the level of the study: Using template switching, researchers captured about one barcoded beta molecule for each two T cells.

Then a second PCR, running roughly 7 to 11 cycles, was carried out with a sample-barcoded 5' primer and a J-beta primer mix. Each CDR3 protein gets one entry after TCRdb re-called the 5' RACE reads with MiXCR. The table records approximately 800,000 distinct CDR3 sequences, 62% of them present only once. Trimming cost V 2 bases and J 10 bases; bases outside gene matches: 20. CDR3 length: 20 residues. Germline-derived CDR1 and CDR2 are MDHEN and SYDVKM. Findings and limits, study-wide: Naive and antigen-experienced cells could not be conclusively compared, given unsorted PBMCs. In the absence of known donor CMV status, changes in expanded clonotypes were possibly confounded.

For this clonotype: Its antigen is still unknown.

The genes are TRBV28 and TRBJ2-1; 13 bases fit TRBD2. The TCR originated in a man aged 25-45 years in good health. Sequenced: blood. CDR3 loop: CASSLVGKPRLAGGLGEQFF. The CDR3 nucleotides are TGTGCCAGCAGTTTAGTGGGGAAGCCCCGACTAGCGGGAGGTTTAGGGGAGCAGTTCTTC. Variable domain in full (rest from reference TRBV28 and TRBJ2-1): DVKVTQSSRYLVKRTGEKVFLECVQDMDHENMFWYRQDPGLGLRLIYFSYDVKMKEKGDIPEGYSVSREKKERFSLILESASTNQTSMYLCASSLVGKPRLAGGLGEQFFGPGTRLTVL.